This T cell receptor beta chain was identified in a study of Ad26.COV2.S vaccination and SARS-CoV-2 variants. Method: immunoSEQ multiplex PCR; TCRdb's copy keeps in-frame clones and lacks some. Seen here are more than 85,000 clones, around 80% observed once, and the top ten hold about 18%. Trimming cost V 4 bases and J 9 bases; bases outside gene matches: 6. There are 14 residues in the CDR3. Per the germline V gene, CDR1 is LGHDT and CDR2 is YNNKEL (reference sequence). This clone has only one observation. The antigen remains unidentified. Findings and caveats of the study: Participants in the vaccine arm had higher spike-specific TCR breadth; placebo recipients had lower. Overall T cell responses may have been underestimated by the analyses of TCR breadth and depth.

Source: peripheral blood, taken after recovery from COVID-19. This receptor was obtained from a human donor who had recovered from COVID-19. This sequence joins TRBV3-1 (or the pseudogene TRBV3-2) and TRBJ2-1; 10 bases fit TRBD1. The CDR3 region is CASSPGTGAGEQFF. The CDR3 DNA reads TGTGCCAGCAGCCCCGGGACAGGGGCGGGTGAGCAGTTCTTC.